A selection of T cell receptor beta chains follows, all from one sample in a study of cytomegalovirus exposure and HLA in healthy donors. Clones were read by immunoSEQ multiplex PCR, and TCRdb kept only the in-frame ones, dropping some. Among some 180,000 clones listed, about nine tenths were seen once. Sequencing was carried out using PBMCs. These receptors were taken from a man between 25 and 39 years old in good health and CMV-seropositive. CDR3s include the opening cysteine and the closing phenylalanine or tryptophan. D genes are given only for firm matches. Expanded clones are given a class, and other clones once, few, many or no size at all.

d_call: .; clone_size: .; j_call: TRBJ1-5; v_call: TRBV6-6; cdr3_nt: TGTGCCAGCAGTTACTCGGGACTGAGCCAGCCCCAGCATTTT; cdr3_aa: CASSYSGLSQPQHF
d_call: TRBD1; clone_size: .; j_call: TRBJ1-5; v_call: TRBV5-6; cdr3_nt: TGTGCCAGCAGCGCAGGGACAGAGAATCAGCCCCAGCATTTT; cdr3_aa: CASSAGTENQPQHF
d_call: .; clone_size: .; j_call: TRBJ2-7; v_call: TRBV4-1; cdr3_nt: TGCGCCAGCAGCGCGGACAGAGGCTCCTACGAGCAGTACTTC; cdr3_aa: CASSADRGSYEQYF
d_call: TRBD2; clone_size: .; j_call: TRBJ2-1; v_call: TRBV2; cdr3_nt: TGTGCCAGCACGGCAGCGGGGGGGAAGGTTGAGCAGTTCTTC; cdr3_aa: CASTAAGGKVEQFF
d_call: TRBD1; clone_size: .; j_call: TRBJ2-1; v_call: TRBV5-1; cdr3_nt: TGCGCCAGCAGCATCGACAGGGGCAATGAGCAGTTCTTC; cdr3_aa: CASSIDRGNEQFF
d_call: .; clone_size: few; j_call: TRBJ2-1; v_call: TRBV28; cdr3_nt: TGTGCCAGCAGTCCCCCCAGCTCCTACAATGAGCAGTTCTTC; cdr3_aa: CASSPPSSYNEQFF
d_call: .; clone_size: few; j_call: TRBJ1-6; v_call: TRBV9; cdr3_nt: TGTGCCAGCAGCGCCACAGGGAATTCACCCCTCCACTTT; cdr3_aa: CASSATGNSPLHF
d_call: TRBD1; clone_size: .; j_call: TRBJ2-7; v_call: TRBV27; cdr3_nt: TGTGCCAGCAGTTTAGTCCCTCCGGGACAGGGGAGGGTCGAGCAGTACTTC; cdr3_aa: CASSLVPPGQGRVEQYF
d_call: .; clone_size: .; j_call: TRBJ2-5; v_call: TRBV9; cdr3_nt: TGTGCCAGCAGCGTAGGGCTTAGTAGCGGAGGATTGGAGACCCAGTACTTC; cdr3_aa: CASSVGLSSGGLETQYF
d_call: TRBD2; clone_size: .; j_call: TRBJ2-2; v_call: TRBV7-7; cdr3_nt: TGTCAGGCCTTAGGGTCTAGCGGGGGGGCCTTAATCACCGGGGAGCTGTTTTTT; cdr3_aa: CQALGSSGGALITGELFF
d_call: TRBD1; clone_size: .; j_call: TRBJ1-6; v_call: TRBV5-6; cdr3_nt: TGTGCCAGCAGCGATGCAGGGGGTCGGACCTATAATTCACCCCTCCACTTT; cdr3_aa: CASSDAGGRTYNSPLHF
d_call: .; clone_size: .; j_call: TRBJ1-3; v_call: TRBV7-2; cdr3_nt: TGTGCCAGCAGCCTCAAACAGGGTTTGGCTGGAAACACCATATATTTT; cdr3_aa: CASSLKQGLAGNTIYF
d_call: .; clone_size: .; j_call: TRBJ1-1; v_call: TRBV9; cdr3_nt: TGTGCCAGCAGCGTAGGTCAGGAGAACACTGAAGCTTTCTTT; cdr3_aa: CASSVGQENTEAFF
d_call: TRBD2; clone_size: .; j_call: TRBJ2-5; v_call: TRBV11-2; cdr3_nt: TGTGCCAGCAGGTCAAGAGCCGGGGGGGGTGAAGAGACCCAGTACTTC; cdr3_aa: CASRSRAGGGEETQYF
d_call: .; clone_size: .; j_call: TRBJ1-6; v_call: TRBV4-2; cdr3_nt: TGTGCCAGCAGCCAAGCTCAGGGTTTTGATAATTCACCCCTCCACTTT; cdr3_aa: CASSQAQGFDNSPLHF
d_call: .; clone_size: once; j_call: TRBJ2-7; v_call: TRBV5-1; cdr3_nt: TGCGCCAGCAGGAAGGAGGTTGAGCAGTACTTC; cdr3_aa: CASRKEVEQYF
d_call: TRBD2; clone_size: .; j_call: TRBJ2-1; v_call: TRBV9; cdr3_nt: TGTGCCAGCAGCGTGTGGGCGGGAGGTCTGAGGAATGAGCAGTTCTTC; cdr3_aa: CASSVWAGGLRNEQFF
d_call: .; clone_size: .; j_call: TRBJ2-7; v_call: TRBV27; cdr3_nt: TGTGCCAGCAGTTTAGTTAGGGGGGATATTGCCTACGAGCAGTACTTC; cdr3_aa: CASSLVRGDIAYEQYF
d_call: .; clone_size: .; j_call: TRBJ1-3; v_call: TRBV29-1; cdr3_nt: TGCAGCGCCGAACAGGATGAGATCTCTGGAAACACCATATATTTT; cdr3_aa: CSAEQDEISGNTIYF
d_call: .; clone_size: .; j_call: TRBJ1-4; v_call: TRBV14; cdr3_nt: TGTGCCAGCAGCCAACTAGGGGCAGCCGATGAAAAACTGTTTTTT; cdr3_aa: CASSQLGAADEKLFF
d_call: TRBD1; clone_size: .; j_call: TRBJ2-7; v_call: TRBV2; cdr3_nt: TGTGCCAGCAGCGGACAGGGGGTAATCTACGAGCAGTACTTC; cdr3_aa: CASSGQGVIYEQYF
d_call: .; clone_size: .; j_call: TRBJ1-4; v_call: TRBV7-9; cdr3_nt: TGTGCCAGCAGCTTAGTCAGTTCTGAAAAACTGTTTTTT; cdr3_aa: CASSLVSSEKLFF
d_call: .; clone_size: .; j_call: TRBJ1-1; v_call: TRBV27; cdr3_nt: TGTGCCAGCACCCGCCTTGCAGGGTCCACTGAAGCTTTCTTT; cdr3_aa: CASTRLAGSTEAFF
d_call: TRBD2; clone_size: .; j_call: TRBJ2-7; v_call: TRBV28; cdr3_nt: TGTGCCAGCATACCCCCCCCGGGAGGAAGCTCCTACGAGCAGTACTTC; cdr3_aa: CASIPPPGGSSYEQYF
d_call: TRBD1; clone_size: .; j_call: TRBJ1-2; v_call: TRBV6-1; cdr3_nt: TGTGCCAGCAGCCGACAGGGGGACTATGGCTACACCTTC; cdr3_aa: CASSRQGDYGYTF
d_call: .; clone_size: .; j_call: TRBJ2-1; v_call: TRBV18; cdr3_nt: TGTGCCAGCTCACCCCGGGGGTCCTACAATGAGCAGTTCTTC; cdr3_aa: CASSPRGSYNEQFF
d_call: .; clone_size: .; j_call: TRBJ2-2; v_call: TRBV28; cdr3_nt: TGTGCCAGCAGTTTATCGTCTGGGCTAACCGGGGAGCTGTTTTTT; cdr3_aa: CASSLSSGLTGELFF
d_call: .; clone_size: .; j_call: TRBJ2-3; v_call: TRBV28; cdr3_nt: TGTGCCAGCAGTTTCAAGGGTAGCCACACAGATACGCAGTATTTT; cdr3_aa: CASSFKGSHTDTQYF
d_call: .; clone_size: .; j_call: TRBJ2-7; v_call: TRBV6-1; cdr3_nt: TGTGCCAGCAGTGATCGTCCCACCTACGAGCAGTACTTC; cdr3_aa: CASSDRPTYEQYF
d_call: .; clone_size: few; j_call: TRBJ1-1; v_call: TRBV18; cdr3_nt: TGTGCCAGCTCACCAACTAGGACTGAAGCTTTCTTT; cdr3_aa: CASSPTRTEAFF
d_call: .; clone_size: .; j_call: TRBJ2-1; v_call: TRBV19; cdr3_nt: TGTGCCAGTAGGGGGGGCAGGGAATTCGTGGATGAGCAGTTCTTC; cdr3_aa: CASRGGREFVDEQFF
d_call: .; clone_size: .; j_call: TRBJ2-2; v_call: TRBV5-4; cdr3_nt: TGTGCCAGCAGCAAACCTCAGGGTAGGAACACCGGGGAGCTGTTTTTT; cdr3_aa: CASSKPQGRNTGELFF
d_call: TRBD1; clone_size: .; j_call: TRBJ2-7; v_call: TRBV4-3; cdr3_nt: TGCGCCAGCAGCCAGGACAGGGGGATGATCTACGAGCAGTACTTC; cdr3_aa: CASSQDRGMIYEQYF
d_call: .; clone_size: .; j_call: TRBJ2-7; v_call: TRBV27; cdr3_nt: TGTGCCAGCAGGGGGCCTCGGGACTACGAGCAGTACTTC; cdr3_aa: CASRGPRDYEQYF
d_call: TRBD2; clone_size: .; j_call: TRBJ2-7; v_call: TRBV27; cdr3_nt: TGTGCCAGCAGTTTGGCTAGCGGGACGAATGAGCAGTACTTC; cdr3_aa: CASSLASGTNEQYF
d_call: .; clone_size: .; j_call: TRBJ2-6; v_call: TRBV9; cdr3_nt: TGTGCCAGCAGCGTAGAACAGCCTGGGGCCAACGTCCTGACTTTC; cdr3_aa: CASSVEQPGANVLTF
d_call: TRBD1; clone_size: .; j_call: TRBJ1-5; v_call: TRBV15; cdr3_nt: TGTGCCACCCGTTCCGGGACAGTGGGCAATCAGCCCCAGCATTTT; cdr3_aa: CATRSGTVGNQPQHF
d_call: .; clone_size: .; j_call: TRBJ1-5; v_call: TRBV6-1; cdr3_nt: TGTGCCAGCAGTGAAGCTTACGGGACACCAAATCAGCCCCAGCATTTT; cdr3_aa: CASSEAYGTPNQPQHF
d_call: .; clone_size: .; j_call: TRBJ1-1; v_call: TRBV27; cdr3_nt: TGTGCCAGCAGTTTATCCTATGGTGAAGCTTTCTTT; cdr3_aa: CASSLSYGEAFF
d_call: .; clone_size: .; j_call: TRBJ2-7; v_call: TRBV9; cdr3_nt: TGTGCCAGCAGCGCTAGCAGGGGAGGCGAGCAGTACTTC; cdr3_aa: CASSASRGGEQYF
d_call: .; clone_size: .; j_call: TRBJ2-3; v_call: TRBV6-5; cdr3_nt: TGTGCCAGCAGTTACTCGAGAGATACGCAGTATTTT; cdr3_aa: CASSYSRDTQYF
d_call: .; clone_size: .; j_call: TRBJ1-2; v_call: TRBV11-2; cdr3_nt: TGTGCCAGCAGCGTAGAGAACTTTGGCTACACCTTC; cdr3_aa: CASSVENFGYTF
d_call: TRBD1; clone_size: .; j_call: TRBJ2-3; v_call: TRBV11-3; cdr3_nt: TGTGCCAGCAGCTCCAAGCAGGACAGGGGGCCTTGGGAGGGGCAGTATTTT; cdr3_aa: CASSSKQDRGPWEGQYF
d_call: .; clone_size: .; j_call: TRBJ2-1; v_call: TRBV4-1; cdr3_nt: TGCGCCAGCAGCCAAATACGGGACGGGGATGAGCAGTTCTTC; cdr3_aa: CASSQIRDGDEQFF
d_call: TRBD2; clone_size: .; j_call: TRBJ2-5; v_call: TRBV7-2; cdr3_nt: TGTGCCAGCAGCTTAGTTCCGGGAGGCCAAGAGACCCAGTACTTC; cdr3_aa: CASSLVPGGQETQYF
d_call: TRBD1; clone_size: .; j_call: TRBJ2-2; v_call: TRBV4-3; cdr3_nt: TGCGCCAGCAGCCAAGGGGGGACAGGTGGCCTGACCGGGGAGCTGTTTTTT; cdr3_aa: CASSQGGTGGLTGELFF
d_call: TRBD1; clone_size: .; j_call: TRBJ2-7; v_call: TRBV5-1; cdr3_nt: TGCGCCAGCAGCTCGCCCGGGACAGGGGACTACGAGCAGTACTTC; cdr3_aa: CASSSPGTGDYEQYF
d_call: .; clone_size: .; j_call: TRBJ2-3; v_call: TRBV7-3; cdr3_nt: TGTGCCAGCAGCTTAGGAGGCCCCAGCACAGATACGCAGTATTTT; cdr3_aa: CASSLGGPSTDTQYF
d_call: .; clone_size: .; j_call: TRBJ2-7; v_call: TRBV5-6; cdr3_nt: TGTGCCAGCAGCACCCATCGAGAGCAGTACTTC; cdr3_aa: CASSTHREQYF
d_call: .; clone_size: .; j_call: TRBJ2-7; v_call: TRBV14; cdr3_nt: TGTGCCAGCAGCCCGGTGGGGGACTCTTCACTAGGGAGCTCCTACGAGCAGTACTTC; cdr3_aa: CASSPVGDSSLGSSYEQYF
d_call: .; clone_size: .; j_call: TRBJ1-4; v_call: TRBV11-2; cdr3_nt: TGTGCCAGCAGCTTAGGGGGCAGCTGGGGTGAAAAACTGTTTTTT; cdr3_aa: CASSLGGSWGEKLFF
d_call: .; clone_size: once; j_call: TRBJ2-2; v_call: TRBV7-3; cdr3_nt: TGTGCCAGCAGCTTATTCCTGAACACCGGGGAGCTGTTTTTT; cdr3_aa: CASSLFLNTGELFF
d_call: .; clone_size: .; j_call: TRBJ1-2; v_call: TRBV7-9; cdr3_nt: TGTGCCAGCAGTCAAACCGGGACGTATGGCTACACCTTC; cdr3_aa: CASSQTGTYGYTF
d_call: TRBD2; clone_size: .; j_call: TRBJ2-7; v_call: TRBV5-4; cdr3_nt: TGTGCCAGCAGCTCTTCACTTACTAGCGGGAGGCATGAGCAGTACTTC; cdr3_aa: CASSSSLTSGRHEQYF
d_call: .; clone_size: few; j_call: TRBJ1-1; v_call: TRBV5-1; cdr3_nt: TGCGCCAGCAGCTTTTTTCAGGGAGGCACTGAAGCTTTCTTT; cdr3_aa: CASSFFQGGTEAFF